This T cell receptor beta chain was identified in a study of blood T cell repertoires in COVID-19. In the authors' workflow: Amplification of reference gene primers provided the estimated nucleated cell counts. The method was immunoSEQ multiplex PCR; TCRdb's version includes in-frame clones alone and lacks a portion of them. For V, J and clone size, that table is used; D and trimming come from the DNA. The data contain about 100,000 clones, roughly 88% of them singletons. Germline CDR1 reads MNHEY; CDR2 reads SMNVEV (reference sequence). V lost 2 bases to trimming and J lost 7 bases; unmatched junction nucleotides: 12. CDR3 length equals 17 residues.

The chain has TRBV27 and TRBJ2-1; TRBD1 matches 9 bases. The sequence was obtained from a human donor in a cohort sampled during active COVID-19. The sequenced material came from peripheral blood. CDR3 amino acids: CASSLVIIGTGYNEQFF. DNA for the CDR3: TGTGCCAGCAGTTTAGTTATAATCGGGACAGGGTATAATGAGCAGTTCTTC.